This entry lists 5 T cell receptor beta chains sequenced from one sample in a study of CXCR3-negative and CXCR3-positive naive CD8 T cells. All TRB cDNA libraries came from 5' RACE performed with UMI labels. Using the 5' RACE reads, TCRdb records one entry per CDR3 protein without DNA. The sample totals tens of thousands of distinct CDR3 sequences. The material sequenced was naive CXCR3- CD8+ T cells from blood. Regarding subset: CD45RO-CCR7+CD27+CD95- naive CD8+ T cells lacking CXCR3 (TNR3-). The receptor set was obtained from a human donor in good health. Some clones in this sample may be carry-over from other donors' samples.

The chain employs TRBV29-1 and TRBJ2-7; TCRdb picks TRBD2, but there is no DNA to check that call. The CDR3 contains 16 residues. From germline, CDR1 is SQVTM and CDR2 ANQGSEA. The CDR3 sequence is CSAAGLAGGGTYEQYF.

The chain recombines TRBV19 with TRBJ2-7. The V gene's germline CDR1 is LNHDA and CDR2 SQIVND (reference sequence). The CDR3 runs to 13 residues. CDR3 region: CASSDQETYEQYF.

The chain carries TRBV5-1 and TRBJ2-5; TCRdb names TRBD2, which stays unverified in the absence of DNA. The germline gives CDR1 SGHRS, CDR2 YFSETQ. This CDR3 is 18 amino acids long. CDR3 residues: CASNYPRMTSGGQETQYF.

V gene TRBV7-9 combines with J gene TRBJ2-1. The CDR3 has 12 amino acids. From germline, CDR1 is SEHNR and CDR2 FQNEAQ (reference sequence). CDR3 amino acids: CASSGAGGEQFF. The entire variable domain, with the rest obtained from reference TRBV7-9 and TRBJ2-1, is as follows: DTGVSQNPRHKITKRGQNVTFRCDPISEHNRLYWYRQTLGQGPEFLTYFQNEAQLEKSRLLSDRFSAERPKGSFSTLEIQRTEQGDSAMYLCASSGAGGEQFFGPGTRLTVL.

The rearrangement joins TRBV7-9 to TRBJ1-4; TCRdb calls TRBD1, which cannot be checked without DNA. CDR1 is SEHNR and CDR2 is FQNEAQ in the germline V gene (reference sequence). This CDR3 contains 13 residues. Here the CDR3 reads CASRAGSNEKLFF.